In its sample, the clone carrying this TCR beta chain was seen many times. The sample is drawn from a study of T cells after yellow fever vaccination. Study-wide context: Libraries from low-cell-number fractions were prepared with the SMART-Seq v4 Ultra Low Input RNA kit.

J was trimmed by 11 bases and V by 4 bases; bases with no gene match: 9. From germline, CDR1 is SGHRS and CDR2 YFSETQ. This CDR3 region has 13 residues. The study made its TCR cDNA through 5'RACE template switching. That step introduced a universal primer site along with UMIs. TCRdb passed the 5' RACE reads through MiXCR, listing each CDR3 protein once. The sample yields approximately 350,000 distinct CDR3 sequences, approximately 10% seen once. The sample here was PBMCs, taken on the day of the first yellow fever vaccination. The clonotype originates from a man aged 18-30 years who received the YFV17D yellow fever vaccine. The V gene is TRBV5-1, the J gene TRBJ1-1, with 9 positions matching TRBD1. CDR3 loop: CASSREQGAGAFF. For the CDR3, the DNA is TGCGCCAGCAGCCGCGAACAGGGGGCAGGCGCTTTCTTT.